The text below deals with one T cell receptor beta chain. This clone was counted once. It lacks a known antigen. Base quality data are lacking; no much larger clone is found one base away. A single read counts as weak evidence. Libraries were built with PCR. The sample was run on an Illumina HiSeq 4000. High-throughput sequencing was used to profile the CDR3 region of the TCR beta-chain in every patient. Turning to the authors' computational methods: CDR3 differences across clinicopathological groups were used to build a classifier for discriminating distant-metastatic papillary thyroid cancer patients. The Shannon index was used to measure repertoire diversity, and the Morisita-Horn index was used to measure how similar tumor and blood repertoires were. TCRdb ran its own pipeline on the public reads, namely fastp trimming at Q25 and MiXCR clone calling, and kept in-frame beta chains. The authors' filters were not applied to this entry. The sample profile shows about 18,000 clones; less than 30% of them were found once. In total, the top ten clones hold roughly 24% of the sample.

This sample was included in a study of metastatic and nonmetastatic thyroid tumors (dated by TCRdb to 2019 to 2021). Describing the broader study: Repertoires from peripheral blood and from tumor or nodule tissue samples of malignant and benign thyroid patients were compared. The investigation overall reported the following: TCR beta diversity was reported as significantly higher in malignant tumors than in benign nodules, in both blood and tumor samples.

None of the patients had been given any treatment before thyroid surgery. Using T-cell receptor beta sequencing, the study looked back at clinical samples from patients collected from about 2011 to 2018. V ends up 1 base short and J 6 bases short, with an unmatched junction base count of 10. Spanning cysteine to phenylalanine, the CDR3 consists of 16 amino acids. The CDR3 DNA has 48 bases and is translated from base 1. The germline V gene yields SGHAT for CDR1 and FQNNGV for CDR2. The sample comprised tumor tissue. The sequence came from a male donor with papillary thyroid cancer or a benign thyroid nodule (not recorded which). Some clones in this sample may be carry-over from other donors' samples. The sequence links TRBV11-2 to TRBJ2-7, with 9 central nucleotides matching TRBD2. The nucleotide sequence reads as follows: TGTGCCAGCAGCTTAGTTGGTAGCGGGAGATCAGGCGAGCAGTACTTC. Protein translation: CASSLVGSGRSGEQYF.